Listed below are T cell receptor beta chains from one sample, sequenced in a study of post-analysis software for immune sequencing data. TCRdb recomputed calls from the PCR reads with MiXCR, one row per CDR3 protein. Here the sample spans about 820,000 distinct CDR3 sequences, under 70% being singletons. The sample comprised blood. The receptors here all came from a girl aged 5 to 17 with multiple sclerosis. The CDR3 runs from the conserved cysteine through the conserved F or W. A D gene is named only where the DNA matches it firmly. Clone size is given for some rows only: seen once, a few or many times, or a class if the clone is expanded.

d_call: .
j_call: TRBJ2-3
clone_size: .
v_call: TRBV12-5
cdr3_nt: TGTGCTAGTGGTTTGCCGGCTGGGGATACGCAGTATTTT
cdr3_aa: CASGLPAGDTQYF

d_call: .
j_call: TRBJ2-4
clone_size: once
v_call: TRBV12-5
cdr3_nt: TGTGCTAGTGGTTTGTCGGGGGGCCGGGACATTCAGTACTTC
cdr3_aa: CASGLSGGRDIQYF

d_call: TRBD2
j_call: TRBJ2-3
clone_size: .
v_call: TRBV7-3
cdr3_nt: TGTGCCAGCAGCCTTAATTCGGGGGGGCTTGGCACAGATACGCAGTATTTT
cdr3_aa: CASSLNSGGLGTDTQYF

d_call: .
j_call: TRBJ2-7
clone_size: .
v_call: TRBV5-4
cdr3_nt: TGTGCCAGCAGCGGGGGAGTGGCAGCTACGGAGTACTTC
cdr3_aa: CASSGGVAATEYF

d_call: .
j_call: TRBJ2-3
clone_size: .
v_call: TRBV24-1
cdr3_nt: TGTGCCACCAGTGATTACAGGTCCACACCACGCACAGATACGCAGTATTTT
cdr3_aa: CATSDYRSTPRTDTQYF

d_call: .
j_call: TRBJ1-2
clone_size: .
v_call: TRBV7-9
cdr3_nt: TGTGCCAGCAGCTCCAACAGGCGAAAGGATGGCTACACCTTC
cdr3_aa: CASSSNRRKDGYTF

d_call: TRBD1
j_call: TRBJ2-3
clone_size: .
v_call: TRBV7-9
cdr3_nt: TGTGCCAGCAGACGGGGACAGGTTTGGGAAGATACGCAGTATTTT
cdr3_aa: CASRRGQVWEDTQYF

d_call: .
j_call: TRBJ2-5
clone_size: .
v_call: TRBV5-1
cdr3_nt: TGCGCCAGCAGCTCAAACAGGGACTCGGAGACCCAGTACTTC
cdr3_aa: CASSSNRDSETQYF

d_call: TRBD2
j_call: TRBJ2-3
clone_size: .
v_call: TRBV4-2
cdr3_nt: TGTGCCAGCAGGAAAGCGGGAGGCAGCACAGATACGCAGTATTTT
cdr3_aa: CASRKAGGSTDTQYF

d_call: .
j_call: TRBJ2-1
clone_size: few
v_call: TRBV7-8
cdr3_nt: TGTGCCAGCTCCAGAGAGGGGGGCAAGATATTCAATGAGCAGTTCTTC
cdr3_aa: CASSREGGKIFNEQFF

d_call: .
j_call: TRBJ1-2
clone_size: .
v_call: TRBV12-3/TRBV12-4
cdr3_nt: TGTGCCAGCAACCGTTACGCCGACGGCGTCTATGGCTACACCTTC
cdr3_aa: CASNRYADGVYGYTF

d_call: .
j_call: TRBJ1-4
clone_size: .
v_call: TRBV7-6
cdr3_nt: TGTGCCAGCAGCTTAGCTACGGGGGGACGTGAAAAACTGTTTTTT
cdr3_aa: CASSLATGGREKLFF

d_call: .
j_call: TRBJ2-7
clone_size: .
v_call: TRBV12-3/TRBV12-4
cdr3_nt: TGTGCCAGCAGTGACCGGGAGCACTACGAGCAGTACTTC
cdr3_aa: CASSDREHYEQYF

d_call: .
j_call: TRBJ2-3
clone_size: .
v_call: TRBV3-1
cdr3_nt: TGTGCCAGCAGCCAAAGCTCAGACCCACTCCGGGATACGCAGTATTTT
cdr3_aa: CASSQSSDPLRDTQYF

d_call: .
j_call: TRBJ1-2
clone_size: few
v_call: TRBV6-6
cdr3_nt: TGTGCCAGCAGTTACCTAAAAGGGCACAGGGAGGGTGGCTACACCTTC
cdr3_aa: CASSYLKGHREGGYTF

d_call: TRBD1
j_call: TRBJ1-2
clone_size: .
v_call: TRBV15
cdr3_nt: TGTGCCACCAGCAGTAGACAGGGGGCGAGGAATGGCTACACCTTC
cdr3_aa: CATSSRQGARNGYTF

d_call: .
j_call: TRBJ2-6
clone_size: .
v_call: TRBV7-8
cdr3_nt: TGTGCCGGCAGCTCCCCGGGACCCAGCTCTGGGGCCAACGTCCTGGCTTTC
cdr3_aa: CAGSSPGPSSGANVLAF

d_call: .
j_call: TRBJ2-7
clone_size: many
v_call: TRBV20-1
cdr3_nt: TGCACCTCGAGGGCCTACGAGCAGTACTTC
cdr3_aa: CTSRAYEQYF

d_call: TRBD1
j_call: TRBJ2-7
clone_size: few
v_call: TRBV7-3
cdr3_nt: TGTGCCAGCAGCTTAGAGGGACAGGGCTCCTACGAGCAGTACTTC
cdr3_aa: CASSLEGQGSYEQYF

d_call: .
j_call: TRBJ2-2
clone_size: .
v_call: TRBV9
cdr3_nt: TGTGCCAGCAGCGTAGAGGGGACAATTACCGGGGAGCTGTTTTTT
cdr3_aa: CASSVEGTITGELFF

d_call: .
j_call: TRBJ2-5
clone_size: many
v_call: TRBV7-2
cdr3_nt: TGTGCCAGCAGCTTAGTTGTGGGCGTTATGGAGACCCAGTACTTC
cdr3_aa: CASSLVVGVMETQYF

d_call: .
j_call: TRBJ1-1
clone_size: .
v_call: TRBV5-1
cdr3_nt: TGCGCCAGCAGCTTGGTAGGGCCTGAAGCTTTCTTT
cdr3_aa: CASSLVGPEAFF

d_call: TRBD2
j_call: TRBJ2-1
clone_size: .
v_call: TRBV4-1
cdr3_nt: TGCGCCAGCAGCCAAGATCTGAGCGGGAGGTACAATGAGCAGTTCTTC
cdr3_aa: CASSQDLSGRYNEQFF

d_call: .
j_call: TRBJ1-1
clone_size: .
v_call: TRBV12-3/TRBV12-4
cdr3_nt: TGTGCCAGCAGACCTGACAGCAGCAACACTGAAGCTTTCTTT
cdr3_aa: CASRPDSSNTEAFF

d_call: .
j_call: TRBJ2-3
clone_size: .
v_call: TRBV10-3
cdr3_nt: TGTGCCATCAGTGAGTCGAAGCTTGATACGCAGTATTTT
cdr3_aa: CAISESKLDTQYF

d_call: .
j_call: TRBJ2-5
clone_size: few
v_call: TRBV29-1
cdr3_nt: TGCAGCGTGGACTCGAGGGAGAGGTTGGAGACCCAGTACTTC
cdr3_aa: CSVDSRERLETQYF

d_call: .
j_call: TRBJ2-7
clone_size: .
v_call: TRBV4-2
cdr3_nt: TGTGCCAGCAGCCCGACTCGGGGTCCCTACGAGCAGTACTTC
cdr3_aa: CASSPTRGPYEQYF

d_call: .
j_call: TRBJ2-7
clone_size: .
v_call: TRBV19
cdr3_nt: TGTGCCAGTAGTAAACTTCGGACAGATCGGTATTGGGAGCAGTACTTC
cdr3_aa: CASSKLRTDRYWEQYF

d_call: .
j_call: TRBJ2-1
clone_size: .
v_call: TRBV6-5
cdr3_nt: TGTGCCAGCAGTTACTCAGGGCGGGATGAGCAGTTCTTC
cdr3_aa: CASSYSGRDEQFF

d_call: .
j_call: TRBJ2-1
clone_size: .
v_call: TRBV20-1
cdr3_nt: TGCAGTGCTAGAGCTTTTATTGGAGGCAATGAGCAGTTCTTC
cdr3_aa: CSARAFIGGNEQFF

d_call: .
j_call: TRBJ1-2
clone_size: .
v_call: TRBV12-3/TRBV12-4
cdr3_nt: TGTGCCAGCGGGGACCCAGGGGACCGCTATGGCTACACCTTC
cdr3_aa: CASGDPGDRYGYTF

d_call: .
j_call: TRBJ2-7
clone_size: .
v_call: TRBV5-1
cdr3_nt: TGCGCCAGCAGCTTGTTAATGACCGAGGGGCGGCATCCCTACGAGCAGTACTTC
cdr3_aa: CASSLLMTEGRHPYEQYF

d_call: .
j_call: TRBJ2-1
clone_size: .
v_call: TRBV7-8
cdr3_nt: TGTGCCAGCAGCTTAGAACAGGGCTATGAGCAGTTCTTC
cdr3_aa: CASSLEQGYEQFF

d_call: .
j_call: TRBJ2-7
clone_size: few
v_call: TRBV4-1
cdr3_nt: TGCGCCAGCAGCCAAGAAGGGGACACCTACGAGCAGTACTTC
cdr3_aa: CASSQEGDTYEQYF

d_call: TRBD2
j_call: TRBJ2-1
clone_size: .
v_call: TRBV5-5
cdr3_nt: TGTGCCAGCAGCTTGACTTGGACTAGCGGGAGAGATAATGAGCAGTTCTTC
cdr3_aa: CASSLTWTSGRDNEQFF

d_call: .
j_call: TRBJ1-6
clone_size: few
v_call: TRBV12-3/TRBV12-4
cdr3_nt: TGTGCCAGCAGTGAACTTGGTAATTCACCCCTCCACTTT
cdr3_aa: CASSELGNSPLHF

d_call: TRBD2
j_call: TRBJ2-1
clone_size: .
v_call: TRBV25-1
cdr3_nt: TGTGCCAGCAGAGGGCGGGAGGCGTTCTACAATGAGCAGTTCTTC
cdr3_aa: CASRGREAFYNEQFF

d_call: .
j_call: TRBJ1-2
clone_size: .
v_call: TRBV5-1
cdr3_nt: TGCGCCAGCAGCTTGGTCAGCCCAGGATCCTATGGCTACACCTTC
cdr3_aa: CASSLVSPGSYGYTF

d_call: TRBD1
j_call: TRBJ2-3
clone_size: .
v_call: TRBV11-1
cdr3_nt: TGTGCCAGCAGCTTCGACAGGGCCGCAGATACGCAGTATTTT
cdr3_aa: CASSFDRAADTQYF

d_call: .
j_call: TRBJ2-1
clone_size: few
v_call: TRBV29-1
cdr3_nt: TGCAGCGTTGAAGTGGAGGCTTACAATGAGCAGTTCTTC
cdr3_aa: CSVEVEAYNEQFF

d_call: TRBD2
j_call: TRBJ2-1
clone_size: .
v_call: TRBV20-1
cdr3_nt: TGCAGTGCTAGAAGGCGGGAGGGCCGCGGTGGTGAGCAGTTCTTC
cdr3_aa: CSARRREGRGGEQFF

d_call: TRBD1
j_call: TRBJ2-1
clone_size: few
v_call: TRBV12-3/TRBV12-4
cdr3_nt: TGTGCCAGCAGTTTAGCGCGGGACAGGGTAAATGAGCAGTTCTTC
cdr3_aa: CASSLARDRVNEQFF

d_call: TRBD2
j_call: TRBJ2-1
clone_size: .
v_call: TRBV3-1
cdr3_nt: TGTGCCAGCAGCCAAGGACCGGGACTAGGTCCCCACAATGAGCAGTTCTTC
cdr3_aa: CASSQGPGLGPHNEQFF

d_call: .
j_call: TRBJ2-5
clone_size: few
v_call: TRBV7-8
cdr3_nt: TGTGCCAGCAGCTTAGCGGGGCGTGGGGCTGGGGAGACCCAGTACTTC
cdr3_aa: CASSLAGRGAGETQYF

d_call: .
j_call: TRBJ1-1
clone_size: .
v_call: TRBV6-6
cdr3_nt: TGTGCCACCTGGAGGGTGGACACTGAAGCTTTCTTT
cdr3_aa: CATWRVDTEAFF

d_call: .
j_call: TRBJ2-1
clone_size: .
v_call: TRBV4-1
cdr3_nt: TGCGCCAGCAGTCTCGGGACCCCCCAGGGGACCCAGTTCTTC
cdr3_aa: CASSLGTPQGTQFF

d_call: .
j_call: TRBJ2-3
clone_size: .
v_call: TRBV29-1
cdr3_nt: TGCAGCGTTTCCCGAGACGGGGCAAGGTTGGGCACAGATACGCAGTATTTT
cdr3_aa: CSVSRDGARLGTDTQYF

d_call: .
j_call: TRBJ2-1
clone_size: .
v_call: TRBV7-3
cdr3_nt: TGTGCCAGCAGCTCCCACCTAAACTCCTACAATGAGCAGTTCTTC
cdr3_aa: CASSSHLNSYNEQFF

d_call: .
j_call: TRBJ1-2
clone_size: few
v_call: TRBV18
cdr3_nt: TGTGCCAGCTCATCAGGGACCATTCCCGATGGCTACACCTTC
cdr3_aa: CASSSGTIPDGYTF

d_call: TRBD2
j_call: TRBJ2-1
clone_size: .
v_call: TRBV20-1
cdr3_nt: TGCAGTGCTAGACCGACTAGCTATGAGCAGTTCTTC
cdr3_aa: CSARPTSYEQFF

d_call: .
j_call: TRBJ1-2
clone_size: .
v_call: TRBV29-1
cdr3_nt: TGCAACGCAGCCCACCAAACCGACAGTTTCTATGGCTACACCTTC
cdr3_aa: CNAAHQTDSFYGYTF

d_call: TRBD2
j_call: TRBJ2-1
clone_size: .
v_call: TRBV28
cdr3_nt: TGTGCCAGCAGTTTCCCGCCCCGGTATAGCGGGATTCTCCTCGGCTCCTACAATGAGCAGTTCTTC
cdr3_aa: CASSFPPRYSGILLGSYNEQFF

d_call: .
j_call: TRBJ1-5
clone_size: .
v_call: TRBV2
cdr3_nt: TGTGCCAGCAGTGAATGGAAGGGGCTAGGCAATCAGCCCCAGCATTTT
cdr3_aa: CASSEWKGLGNQPQHF

d_call: .
j_call: TRBJ2-1
clone_size: .
v_call: TRBV25-1
cdr3_nt: TGTGCCAGCAGTGTCTCCCGCCGGAGCTCCTACAATGAGCAGTTCTTC
cdr3_aa: CASSVSRRSSYNEQFF

d_call: TRBD1
j_call: TRBJ2-4
clone_size: .
v_call: TRBV29-1
cdr3_nt: TGCAGCGTTGAAGGGACAGGGAACATTCAGTACTTC
cdr3_aa: CSVEGTGNIQYF

d_call: .
j_call: TRBJ2-2
clone_size: .
v_call: TRBV11-2
cdr3_nt: TGTGCCAGCAGCTTAGATCCAGTGGGAGTGAGAGGAACCGGGGAGCTGTTTTTT
cdr3_aa: CASSLDPVGVRGTGELFF

d_call: .
j_call: TRBJ2-1
clone_size: .
v_call: TRBV20-1
cdr3_nt: TGCAGTGCTAGACCGTCTCTCTACAATGAGCAGTTCTTC
cdr3_aa: CSARPSLYNEQFF

d_call: .
j_call: TRBJ2-7
clone_size: .
v_call: TRBV3-1
cdr3_nt: TGTGCCAGCAGTGCCCGGGACACGTTCTACGAGCAGTACTTC
cdr3_aa: CASSARDTFYEQYF

d_call: TRBD1
j_call: TRBJ2-7
clone_size: once
v_call: TRBV20-1
cdr3_nt: TGCAGTGCTCCGCTAAGACAGGGGGCGCGGGGTGAGCAGTACTTC
cdr3_aa: CSAPLRQGARGEQYF